One and the same sample provided the 3 T cell receptor beta chains below, sequenced in a study of CD8+ T cells in alopecia areata. As the sequencing template, cDNA was produced by extracting RNA and reverse transcribing it. Sequenced by immunoSEQ multiplex PCR; TCRdb stores in-frame clones only, minus some. This table holds approximately 150,000 clones, approximately 70% found once. Sequences were derived from CD8+ T cells sorted from blood, sampled at week 0. The receptor set was obtained from a human donor with alopecia areata.

This chain links TRBV30 with TRBJ2-2; the match to TRBD1 covers 9 bases. V was clipped by 1 base and J by 0 bases; unmatched bases: 6. Germline V gene lookup returns CDR1 GTSNPN and CDR2 SVGIG (reference sequence). This CDR3 contains 17 residues. The CDR3 DNA is TGTGCCTGGAGTGCCTGGGACAGGGCCGCGAACACCGGGGAGCTGTTTTTT. This gives the protein CAWSAWDRAANTGELFF. The entire variable domain, with the rest obtained from reference TRBV30 and TRBJ2-2, is as follows: SQTIHQWPATLVQPVGSPLSLECTVEGTSNPNLYWYRQAAGRGLQLLFYSVGIGQISSEVPQNLSASRPQDRQFILSSKKLLLSDSGFYLCAWSAWDRAANTGELFFGEGSRLTVL.

This chain connects TRBV4-1 to TRBJ2-2; D is undetermined. Germline V gene sequence: CDR1 MGHRA, CDR2 YSYEKL. The CDR3 extends over 12 amino acids. V lost 4 bases and J lost 4, with 4 bases in between. CDR3 loop: CASSPATGELFF. Written as DNA, the CDR3 is TGCGCCAGCAGCCCGGCCACCGGGGAGCTGTTTTTT.

This rearrangement joins TRBV25-1 to TRBJ2-1; D is perhaps TRBD2 (6 bases). V gave up 3 bases and J gave up 5 bases, with 8 bases separating them. In germline, CDR1 is MGHDK, CDR2 SYGVNS. This CDR3 region has 13 residues. CDR3 bases: TGTGCCAGCAGTGATAGGGAGGACAATGAGCAGTTCTTC. It is translated as CASSDREDNEQFF.